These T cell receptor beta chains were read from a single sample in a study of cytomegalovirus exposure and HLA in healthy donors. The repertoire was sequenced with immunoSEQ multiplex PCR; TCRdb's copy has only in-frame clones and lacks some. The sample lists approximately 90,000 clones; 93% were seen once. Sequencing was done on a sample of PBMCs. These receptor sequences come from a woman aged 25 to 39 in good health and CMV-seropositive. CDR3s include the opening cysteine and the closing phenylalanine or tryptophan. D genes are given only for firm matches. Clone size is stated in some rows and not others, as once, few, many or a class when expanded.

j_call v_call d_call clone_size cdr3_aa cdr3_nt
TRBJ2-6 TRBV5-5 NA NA CATSAVLSGANVLTF TGTGCCACCAGCGCAGTCCTCTCTGGGGCCAACGTCCTGACTTTC
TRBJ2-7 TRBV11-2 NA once CASSLVRFDGPGLNYEQYF TGTGCCAGCAGCTTAGTGCGGTTTGACGGGCCAGGGTTAAACTACGAGCAGTACTTC
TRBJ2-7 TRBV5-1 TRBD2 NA CASSSGLAGVSYEQYF TGCGCCAGCAGCTCGGGACTAGCGGGAGTCTCCTACGAGCAGTACTTC
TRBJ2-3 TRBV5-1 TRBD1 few CASSKRQGSTDTQYF TGCGCCAGCAGCAAGAGACAGGGTAGCACAGATACGCAGTATTTT
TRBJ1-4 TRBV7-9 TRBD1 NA CASSLALTGVDRLEKLFF TGTGCCAGCAGCTTAGCCTTGACAGGGGTGGACCGGCTTGAAAAACTGTTTTTT
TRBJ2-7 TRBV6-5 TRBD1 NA CASSRDRDTHEQYF TGTGCCAGCAGCCGGGACAGGGATACCCACGAGCAGTACTTC
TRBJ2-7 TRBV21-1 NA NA CASSKEGTGPYEQYF TGTGCCAGCAGCAAAGAGGGGACAGGACCCTACGAGCAGTACTTC
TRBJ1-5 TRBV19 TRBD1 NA CASSIRAGQGAQPQHF TGTGCCAGTAGTATCAGGGCAGGACAGGGGGCTCAGCCCCAGCATTTT
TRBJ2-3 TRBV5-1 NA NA CASSLVGATDTQYF TGCGCCAGCAGCTTGGTAGGAGCCACAGATACGCAGTATTTT
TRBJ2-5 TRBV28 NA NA CASSSHPTPAQYF TGTGCCAGCAGTTCTCACCCAACCCCGGCCCAGTACTTC
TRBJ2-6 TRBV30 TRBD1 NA CAWSTGVNGANVLTF TGTGCCTGGAGCACAGGGGTCAATGGGGCCAACGTCCTGACTTTC